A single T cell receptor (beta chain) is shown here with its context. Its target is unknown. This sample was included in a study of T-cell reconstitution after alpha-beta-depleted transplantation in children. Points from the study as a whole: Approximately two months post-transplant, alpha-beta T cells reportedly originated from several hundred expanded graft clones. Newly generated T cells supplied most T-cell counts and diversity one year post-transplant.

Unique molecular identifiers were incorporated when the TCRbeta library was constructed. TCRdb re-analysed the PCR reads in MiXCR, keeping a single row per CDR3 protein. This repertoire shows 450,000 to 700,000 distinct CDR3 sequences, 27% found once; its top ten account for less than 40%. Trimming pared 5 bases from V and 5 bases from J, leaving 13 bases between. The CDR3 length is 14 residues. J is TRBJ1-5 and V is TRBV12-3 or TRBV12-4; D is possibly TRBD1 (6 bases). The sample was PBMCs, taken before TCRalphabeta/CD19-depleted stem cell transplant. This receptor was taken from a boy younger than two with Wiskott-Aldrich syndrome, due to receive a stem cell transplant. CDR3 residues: CASSPDRHHQPQHF. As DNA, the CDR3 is TGTGCCAGCAGTCCCGACAGGCACCATCAGCCCCAGCATTTT.